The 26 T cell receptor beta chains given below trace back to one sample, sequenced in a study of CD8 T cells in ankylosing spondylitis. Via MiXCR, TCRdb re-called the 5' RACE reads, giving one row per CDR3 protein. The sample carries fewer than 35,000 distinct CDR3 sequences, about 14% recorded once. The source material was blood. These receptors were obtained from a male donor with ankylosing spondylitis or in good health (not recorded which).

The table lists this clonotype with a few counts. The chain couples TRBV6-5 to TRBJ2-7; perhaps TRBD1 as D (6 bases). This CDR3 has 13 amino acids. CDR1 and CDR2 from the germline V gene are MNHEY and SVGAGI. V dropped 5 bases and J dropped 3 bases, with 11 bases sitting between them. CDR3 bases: TGTGCCAGCAGTGGACAGAACAACTACGAGCAGTACTTC. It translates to CASSGQNNYEQYF.

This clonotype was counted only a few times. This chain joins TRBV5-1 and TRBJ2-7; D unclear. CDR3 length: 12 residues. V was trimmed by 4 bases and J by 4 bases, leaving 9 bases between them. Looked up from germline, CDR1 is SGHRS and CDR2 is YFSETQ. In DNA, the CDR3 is TGCGCCAGCAGCCCATTAGGGTACGAGCAGTACTTC. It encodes CASSPLGYEQYF.

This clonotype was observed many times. The CDR3 DNA reads TGTGCCAGCAGCTTAGGAGAAGGGAGCACCGGGGAGCTGTTTTTT. Translating it yields CASSLGEGSTGELFF. The chain combines TRBV13 with TRBJ2-2, with TRBD2 as a possible D gene (5 bases). Germline CDR1 and CDR2: PRHDT and FYEKMQ (reference sequence). The CDR3 covers 15 residues. The V and J ends lost 0 bases and 4 bases respectively, with 9 bases between them.

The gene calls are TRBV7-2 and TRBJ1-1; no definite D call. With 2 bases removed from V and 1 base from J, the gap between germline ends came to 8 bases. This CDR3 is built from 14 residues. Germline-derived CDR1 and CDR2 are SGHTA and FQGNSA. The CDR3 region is CASSLSAANTEAFF. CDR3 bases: TGTGCCAGCAGCTTATCTGCAGCGAACACTGAAGCTTTCTTT.

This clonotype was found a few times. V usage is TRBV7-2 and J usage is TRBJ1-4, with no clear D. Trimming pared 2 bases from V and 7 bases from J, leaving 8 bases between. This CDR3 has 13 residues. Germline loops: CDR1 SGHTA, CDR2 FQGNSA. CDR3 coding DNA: TGTGCCAGCAGCTTAAGCATGGGTGAAAAACTGTTTTTT. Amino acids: CASSLSMGEKLFF. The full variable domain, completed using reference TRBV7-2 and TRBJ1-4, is GAGVSQSPSNKVTEKGKDVELRCDPISGHTALYWYRQSLGQGLEFLIYFQGNSAPDKSGLPSDRFSAERTGGSVSTLTIQRTQQEDSAVYLCASSLSMGEKLFFGSGTQLSVL.

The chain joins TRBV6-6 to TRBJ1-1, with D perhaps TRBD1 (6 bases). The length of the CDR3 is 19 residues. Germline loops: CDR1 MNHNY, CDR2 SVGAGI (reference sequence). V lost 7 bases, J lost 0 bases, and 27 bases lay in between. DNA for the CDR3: TGTGCCAGCATATCTAGCCCAGGCAGGGGAGGACAAATGAACACTGAAGCTTTCTTT. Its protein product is CASISSPGRGGQMNTEAFF.

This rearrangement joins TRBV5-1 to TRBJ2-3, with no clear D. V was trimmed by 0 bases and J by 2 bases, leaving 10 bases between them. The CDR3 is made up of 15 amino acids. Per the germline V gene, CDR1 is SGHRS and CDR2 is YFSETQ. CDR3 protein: CASSLGLAPTDTQYF. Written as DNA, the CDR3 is TGCGCCAGCAGCTTGGGTTTGGCCCCCACAGATACGCAGTATTTT. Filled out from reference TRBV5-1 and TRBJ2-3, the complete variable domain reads KAGVTQTPRYLIKTRGQQVTLSCSPISGHRSVSWYQQTPGQGLQFLFEYFSETQRNKGNFPGRFSGRQFSNSRSEMNVSTLELGDSALYLCASSLGLAPTDTQYFGPGTRLTVL.

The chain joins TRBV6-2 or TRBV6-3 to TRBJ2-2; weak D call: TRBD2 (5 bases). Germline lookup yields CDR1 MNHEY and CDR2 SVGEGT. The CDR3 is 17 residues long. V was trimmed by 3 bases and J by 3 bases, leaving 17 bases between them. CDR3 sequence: CASSYPPERGDTGELFF. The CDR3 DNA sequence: TGTGCCAGCAGTTATCCCCCAGAACGGGGAGACACCGGGGAGCTGTTTTTT.

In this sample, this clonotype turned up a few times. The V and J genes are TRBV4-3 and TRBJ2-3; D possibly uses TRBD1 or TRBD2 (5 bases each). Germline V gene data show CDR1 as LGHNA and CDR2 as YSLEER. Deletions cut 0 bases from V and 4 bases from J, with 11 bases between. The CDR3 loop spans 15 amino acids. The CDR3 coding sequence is TGCGCCAGCAGCCAAGATGAGGGGTGGGCAGATACGCAGTATTTT. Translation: CASSQDEGWADTQYF.

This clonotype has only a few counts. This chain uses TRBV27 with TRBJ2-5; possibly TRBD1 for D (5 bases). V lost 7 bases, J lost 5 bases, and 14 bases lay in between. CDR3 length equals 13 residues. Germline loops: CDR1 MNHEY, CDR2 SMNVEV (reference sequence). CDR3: CASKEGARETQYF. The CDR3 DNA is TGTGCCAGCAAGGAAGGGGCCCGGGAGACCCAGTACTTC.

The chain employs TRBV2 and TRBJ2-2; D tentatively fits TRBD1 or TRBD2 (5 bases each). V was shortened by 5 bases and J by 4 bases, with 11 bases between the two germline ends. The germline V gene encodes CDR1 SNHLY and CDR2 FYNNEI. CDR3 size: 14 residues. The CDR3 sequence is CASSRERGTGELFF. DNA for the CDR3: TGTGCCAGCAGTCGGGAAAGGGGCACCGGGGAGCTGTTTTTT.

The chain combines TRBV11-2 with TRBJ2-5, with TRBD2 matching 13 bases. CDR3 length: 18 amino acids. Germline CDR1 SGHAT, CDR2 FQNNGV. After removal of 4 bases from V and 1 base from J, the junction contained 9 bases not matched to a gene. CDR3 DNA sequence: TGTGCCAGCAGCTCAGGACTAGCGGGAGATTCGTCCCAAGAGACCCAGTACTTC. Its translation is CASSSGLAGDSSQETQYF.

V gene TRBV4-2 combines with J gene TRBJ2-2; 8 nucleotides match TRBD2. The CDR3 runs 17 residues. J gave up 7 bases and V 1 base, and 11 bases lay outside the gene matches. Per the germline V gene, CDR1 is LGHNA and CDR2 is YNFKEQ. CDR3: CASSQVTLAEAVGELFF. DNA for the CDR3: TGTGCCAGCAGCCAAGTTACACTAGCGGAGGCGGTCGGGGAGCTGTTTTTT.

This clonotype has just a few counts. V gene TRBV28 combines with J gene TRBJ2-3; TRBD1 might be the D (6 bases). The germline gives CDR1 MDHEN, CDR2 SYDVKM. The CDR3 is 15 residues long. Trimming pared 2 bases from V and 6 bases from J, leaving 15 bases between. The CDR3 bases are TGTGCCAGCAGTTTACCTACAGGGTCTGGCGATACGCAGTATTTT. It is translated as CASSLPTGSGDTQYF. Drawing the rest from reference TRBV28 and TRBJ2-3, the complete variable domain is DVKVTQSSRYLVKRTGEKVFLECVQDMDHENMFWYRQDPGLGLRLIYFSYDVKMKEKGDIPEGYSVSREKKERFSLILESASTNQTSMYLCASSLPTGSGDTQYFGPGTRLTVL.

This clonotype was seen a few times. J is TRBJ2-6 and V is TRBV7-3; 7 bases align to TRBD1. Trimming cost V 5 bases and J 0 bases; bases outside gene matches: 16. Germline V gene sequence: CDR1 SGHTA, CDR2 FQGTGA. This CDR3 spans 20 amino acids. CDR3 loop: CASSPFGRGNLGSGANVLTF. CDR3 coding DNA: TGTGCCAGCAGCCCCTTTGGCAGGGGGAATTTGGGCTCTGGGGCCAACGTCCTGACTTTC.

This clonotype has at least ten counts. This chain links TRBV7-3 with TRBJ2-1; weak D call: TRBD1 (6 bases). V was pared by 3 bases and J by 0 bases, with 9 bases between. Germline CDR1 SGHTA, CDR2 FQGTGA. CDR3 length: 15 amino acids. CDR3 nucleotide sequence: TGTGCCAGCAGCTTGGGACAAGGCTCCTACAATGAGCAGTTCTTC. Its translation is CASSLGQGSYNEQFF. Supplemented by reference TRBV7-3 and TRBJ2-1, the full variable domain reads GAGVSQTPSNKVTEKGKYVELRCDPISGHTALYWYRQSLGQGPEFLIYFQGTGAADDSGLPNDRFFAVRPEGSVSTLKIQRTERGDSAVYLCASSLGQGSYNEQFFGPGTRLTVL.

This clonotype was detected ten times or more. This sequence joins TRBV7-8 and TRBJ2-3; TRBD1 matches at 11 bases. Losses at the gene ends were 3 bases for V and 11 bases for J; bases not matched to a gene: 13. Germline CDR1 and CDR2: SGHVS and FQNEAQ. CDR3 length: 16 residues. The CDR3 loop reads CASSLGGQGAFYRQYF. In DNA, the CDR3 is TGTGCCAGCAGCTTGGGTGGACAGGGGGCTTTCTATCGGCAGTATTTT.

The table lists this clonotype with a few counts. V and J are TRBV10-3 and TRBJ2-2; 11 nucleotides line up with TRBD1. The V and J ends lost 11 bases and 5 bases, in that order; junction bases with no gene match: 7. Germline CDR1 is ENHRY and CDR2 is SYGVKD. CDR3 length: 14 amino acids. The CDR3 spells CASTGTGGTGELFF. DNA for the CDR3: TGTGCCTCAACCGGGACAGGGGGTACCGGGGAGCTGTTTTTT.

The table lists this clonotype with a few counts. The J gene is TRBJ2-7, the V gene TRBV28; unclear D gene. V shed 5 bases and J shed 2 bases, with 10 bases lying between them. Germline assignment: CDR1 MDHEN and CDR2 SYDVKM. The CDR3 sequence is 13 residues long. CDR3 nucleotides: TGTGCCAGCAGTACCCTAACTCCCTACGAGCAGTACTTC. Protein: CASSTLTPYEQYF.

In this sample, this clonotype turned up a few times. The CDR3 sequence is CSVESGRATDTQYF. The CDR3 nucleotides read TGCAGCGTTGAGAGCGGGAGGGCTACAGATACGCAGTATTTT. This chain joins TRBV29-1 and TRBJ2-3, with 10 nucleotides matching TRBD2. The CDR3 extends over 14 amino acids. Trimming took 3 bases from V and 3 from J; bases not matched to a gene: 3. From germline, CDR1 is SQVTM and CDR2 ANQGSEA.

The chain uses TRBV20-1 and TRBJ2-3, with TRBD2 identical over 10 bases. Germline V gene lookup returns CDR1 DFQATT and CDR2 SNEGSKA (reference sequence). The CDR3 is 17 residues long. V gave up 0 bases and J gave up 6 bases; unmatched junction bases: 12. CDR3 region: CSARDLGELAGVDTQYF. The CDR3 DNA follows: TGCAGTGCTAGAGATTTGGGGGAGCTAGCGGGGGTGGATACGCAGTATTTT.

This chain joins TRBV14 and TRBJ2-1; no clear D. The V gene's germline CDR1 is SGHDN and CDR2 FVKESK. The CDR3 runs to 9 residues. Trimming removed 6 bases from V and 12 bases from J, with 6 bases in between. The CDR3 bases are TGTGCCAGCAGACTTGGGCAGTTCTTC. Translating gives CASRLGQFF.

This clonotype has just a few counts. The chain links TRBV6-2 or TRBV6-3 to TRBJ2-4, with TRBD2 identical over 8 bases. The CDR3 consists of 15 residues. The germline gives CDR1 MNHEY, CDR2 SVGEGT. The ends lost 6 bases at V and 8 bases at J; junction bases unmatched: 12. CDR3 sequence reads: CASRTDSGRGYIQYF. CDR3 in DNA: TGTGCCAGCAGGACCGACAGCGGGAGAGGTTACATTCAGTACTTC.

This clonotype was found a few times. This CDR3 is CSALTTVTDTQYF. DNA of the CDR3: TGCAGTGCTTTGACCACAGTCACAGATACGCAGTATTTT. The chain uses TRBV20-1 and TRBJ2-3, with D unclear. Germline V gives CDR1 DFQATT, CDR2 SNEGSKA (reference sequence). Trimming removed 5 bases from V and 2 bases from J, with 11 bases in between. There are 13 residues in the CDR3.

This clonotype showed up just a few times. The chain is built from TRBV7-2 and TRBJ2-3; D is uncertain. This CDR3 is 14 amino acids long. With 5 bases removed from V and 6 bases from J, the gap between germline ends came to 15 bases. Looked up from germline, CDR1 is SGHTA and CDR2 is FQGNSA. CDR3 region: CASSPNLRPDTQYF. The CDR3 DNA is TGTGCCAGCAGCCCGAACCTGCGCCCGGATACGCAGTATTTT.

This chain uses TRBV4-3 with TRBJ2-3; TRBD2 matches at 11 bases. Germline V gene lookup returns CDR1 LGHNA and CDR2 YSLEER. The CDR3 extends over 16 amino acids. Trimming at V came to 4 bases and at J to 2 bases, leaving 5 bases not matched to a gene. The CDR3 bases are TGCGCCAGCAGCCGCGGGACTAGCGGATACACAGATACGCAGTATTTT. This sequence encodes CASSRGTSGYTDTQYF.